The 3 T cell receptor beta chains listed next were all sequenced from one sample in a study of T cell repertoires in cytomegalovirus infection. One entry per CDR3 protein results from TCRdb running MiXCR on the reads. The sample holds around 750,000 distinct CDR3 sequences; 32% are singletons and the top ten take over 10%. No antigen is known for these receptors. Sequencing was performed on cultured CD8+ T cells from PBMCs, taken from culture after CMV antigen stimulation. These receptors originate from a human donor in good health (CMV status not recorded). Some clones in this sample may be carry-over from other donors' samples.

The V call is TRBV9, the J call TRBJ2-3; TRBD1 might be the D (5 bases). Trimming shortened V by 1 base and J by 4 bases, and 16 bases separated the two germline ends. The CDR3 is 16 residues long. The V gene's germline CDR1 is SGDLS and CDR2 YYNGEE. The CDR3 region is CASSVLSTGSADTQYF. The DNA for the CDR3 is TGTGCCAGCAGCGTACTCTCCACAGGTTCAGCAGATACGCAGTATTTT.

The chain has TRBV4-1 and TRBJ2-7, with 7 nucleotides matching TRBD1. Germline V CDR1 and CDR2: MGHRA, YSYEKL. CDR3 length: 14 residues. V dropped 6 bases and J dropped 3; count of bases not matched to a gene: 8. Written as DNA, the CDR3 is TGCGCCAGCAGTCCCAGGACAGGTGGCTACGAGCAGTACGTC. Its protein product is CASSPRTGGYEQYV.

The chain carries TRBV7-6 and TRBJ2-5; D is unresolved. The length of the CDR3 is 14 residues. Trimming took 2 bases from V and 0 from J, leaving 7 bases between them. Germline-derived CDR1 and CDR2 are SGHVS and FNYEAQ. The CDR3 sequence is CASSLLSNQETQYF. CDR3 DNA sequence: TGTGCCAGCAGCTTACTCTCAAACCAAGAGACCCAGTACTTC.